This entry describes one T cell receptor beta chain. What it binds is unknown. These data belong to a study of CD8+ T cells in alopecia areata. In the study overall: Treated patients were given 5 to 10 mg oral tofacitinib twice daily. Once tofacitinib had been taken for 6 to 18 months, 6 months off drug followed. The study, taken as a whole, reports: There was only one nonresponder, so it was unclear how baseline CD8+ expansion relates to response. On tofacitinib, scalp and blood still held many of the expanded lesional clones.

Indicated treatment: oral pan-JAK inhibitor, 5-10 mg twice daily. RNA extraction and reverse transcription yielded cDNA as sequencing template. TCRdb's copy holds only in-frame clones and misses some; the assay was immunoSEQ multiplex PCR. The table has over 100,000 clones, about 60% seen once. Trimming cost V 6 bases and J 3 bases, with 11 bases left between them. This CDR3 is built from 13 residues. CDR1 and CDR2 from the germline V gene are MNHEY and SVGAGI. The V gene is TRBV6-5, the J gene TRBJ2-5, with a tentative D call TRBD2 (7 bases). The receptor's source is a human donor with alopecia areata. Sample: CD8+ T cells sorted from blood, taken at week 24, from a patient treated with tofacitinib. The CDR3 loop reads CASRKGGEETQYF. The CDR3, as DNA: TGTGCCAGCAGAAAAGGGGGGGAAGAGACCCAGTACTTC.